This T cell receptor (beta chain) was retrieved from a study of T cells after yellow fever vaccination. Per the germline V gene, CDR1 is MNHEY and CDR2 is SVGAGI. This CDR3 is 16 amino acids long. J gave up 7 bases and V 2 bases, and 11 bases lay outside the gene matches. Using its own MiXCR run on the 5' RACE reads, TCRdb lists one record per CDR3 protein. Of hundreds of thousands of distinct CDR3 sequences in the sample, approximately 15% were seen once. Study results and caveats: In post-booster samples, most primary-vaccination clones reappeared (approximately 95% CD4, 88% CD8).

Remarks on this clonotype: Antigen specificity is unknown.

The sequence came from a man aged 30 to 45 who received the YFV17D yellow fever vaccine. This specimen consisted of PBMCs, obtained on the day of the yellow fever booster vaccination. V and J are TRBV6-5 and TRBJ1-5; 7 bases agree with TRBD1. CDR3 residues: CASSYARTGTGQPQHF. The CDR3 nucleotides are TGTGCCAGCAGTTACGCGAGGACAGGAACGGGGCAGCCCCAGCATTTT.